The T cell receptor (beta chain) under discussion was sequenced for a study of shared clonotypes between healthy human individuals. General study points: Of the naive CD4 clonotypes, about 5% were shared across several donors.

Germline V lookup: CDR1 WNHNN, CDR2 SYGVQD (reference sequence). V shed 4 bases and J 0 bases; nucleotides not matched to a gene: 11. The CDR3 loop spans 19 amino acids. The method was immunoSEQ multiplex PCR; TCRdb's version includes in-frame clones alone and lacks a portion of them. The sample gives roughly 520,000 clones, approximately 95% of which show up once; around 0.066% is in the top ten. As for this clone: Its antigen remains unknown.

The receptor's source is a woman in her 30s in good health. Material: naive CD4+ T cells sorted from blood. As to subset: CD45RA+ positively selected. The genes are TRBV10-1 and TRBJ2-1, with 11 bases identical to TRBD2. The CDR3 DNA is TGCGCCAGCAGTGTGGGCCCTAGCGGGAGGTCGAGCTCCTACAATGAGCAGTTCTTC. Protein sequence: CASSVGPSGRSSSYNEQFF.